The 7 T cell receptor beta chains below come from one sample, sequenced in a study of T-cell memory formation after mild COVID-19. In TCRdb, the 5' RACE reads were re-called with MiXCR into one record per CDR3 protein. The repertoire holds about 340,000 distinct CDR3 sequences, 10% to 15% seen once, with 20% to 25% in the top ten. What was sequenced was PBMCs or a T cell subset sorted from them (not recorded which). All receptors come from a man younger than 35 who had mild COVID-19 (a few samples of this study predate the infection). Cell type and time point are not known.

The V gene is TRBV20-1, the J gene TRBJ2-7; no reliable D call. This CDR3 has 11 residues. Per the germline V gene, CDR1 is DFQATT and CDR2 is SNEGSKA (reference sequence). The V gene lost 3 bases and the J gene lost 7 bases, with 10 bases spanning the gap. The CDR3 here is CSARASVEQYF. The CDR3 nucleotides read TGCAGTGCTAGGGCTTCGGTTGAGCAGTACTTC.

On this clonotype: At one boundary the junction diverges from the germline segment, which might be a read error. The CDR3 sequence: CASSVAGAPNTEAFF. For the CDR3, the DNA is TGTGCCAGCAGCGTAGCGGGGGCGCCGAACACTGAAGCTTTCTTT. The chain carries TRBV7-2 and TRBJ1-1; a weak D match, TRBD1 (6 bases). Per germline, CDR1 SGHTA and CDR2 FQGNSA. This CDR3 contains 15 residues. Full variable domain (outside the CDR3, taken from reference TRBV7-2 and TRBJ1-1): GAGVSQSPSNKVTEKGKDVELRCDPISGHTALYWYRQSLGQGLEFLIYFQGNSAPDKSGLPSDRFSAERTGGSVSTLTIQRTQQEDSAVYLCASSVAGAPNTEAFFGQGTRLTVV.

This clonotype has only a few counts. This CDR3 is CASSLETSNEQFF. The CDR3 nucleotides are TGTGCCAGCAGTTTAGAGACTAGCAATGAGCAGTTCTTC. The chain has TRBV12-3 or TRBV12-4 and TRBJ2-1; possible D gene TRBD2, 6 bases. The germline V and J ends were trimmed by 1 base and 6 bases, with 7 bases remaining between them. The CDR3 length is 13 residues.

This chain links TRBV12-3 or TRBV12-4 with TRBJ2-1; D possibly corresponds to TRBD2 (6 bases). The V end lost 6 bases, the J end lost 7 bases, and 16 bases lay between the germline ends. This CDR3 is 14 amino acids long. For the CDR3, the DNA is TGTGCCAGCAGCTGTGTCCTCGCGGGGAATGAGCAGTTCTTC. Its translation: CASSCVLAGNEQFF.

The chain recombines TRBV5-1 with TRBJ1-5; TRBD1 is a possible D gene (6 bases). Per the germline V gene, CDR1 is SGHRS and CDR2 is YFSETQ. V lost 3 bases and J 8 bases, leaving 12 bases between the germline ends. There are 13 residues in the CDR3. The CDR3 sequence is CASSSGGGEPQHF. The CDR3 nucleotides read TGCGCCAGCAGCTCGGGGGGGGGCGAGCCCCAGCATTTT.

The chain links TRBV9 to TRBJ1-4; 9 bases map to TRBD1. The V and J ends lost 5 bases and 7 bases, in that order; junction bases with no gene match: 6. The germline V gene has CDR1 SGDLS and CDR2 YYNGEE. The CDR3 extends over 14 amino acids. This chain's CDR3 is CASRGTGSSEKLFF. In DNA form, the CDR3 reads TGTGCCAGCAGGGGGACAGGGTCGAGTGAAAAACTGTTTTTT.

This clonotype was found a few times. The rearrangement links TRBV18 to TRBJ2-5; 8 nucleotides agree with TRBD1. The V gene end was trimmed by 6 bases and the J gene end by 4 bases; junction bases not matched to a gene: 16. Germline V gene lookup returns CDR1 KGHSH and CDR2 LQKENI. This CDR3 comprises 17 residues. The CDR3: CASSPTRTGPSIETQYF. In DNA form, the CDR3 reads TGTGCCAGCTCCCCGACCCGGACAGGGCCTTCGATAGAGACCCAGTACTTC.